Sequencing of this T cell receptor beta chain was carried out in a study of identical twins. V dropped 5 bases and J dropped 7; count of bases not matched to a gene: 10. Per germline, CDR1 SEHNR and CDR2 FQNEAQ (reference sequence). CDR3 length: 17 amino acids. Via MiXCR, TCRdb re-called the 5' RACE reads, giving one row per CDR3 protein. The sample gives 420,000 or so distinct CDR3 sequences, less than 20% of which show up once; around 12% is in the top ten. This clonotype was seen a handful of times. The chain employs TRBV7-9 and TRBJ2-1; 14 nucleotides line up with TRBD2. This receptor was identified in a man aged 45-65 years in good health. The sequencing input was naive T cells sorted from blood. CDR3 amino acids: CASSPGGLAGVGNEQFF. CDR3 nucleotides: TGTGCCAGCAGCCCAGGGGGACTAGCGGGAGTCGGTAATGAGCAGTTCTTC.